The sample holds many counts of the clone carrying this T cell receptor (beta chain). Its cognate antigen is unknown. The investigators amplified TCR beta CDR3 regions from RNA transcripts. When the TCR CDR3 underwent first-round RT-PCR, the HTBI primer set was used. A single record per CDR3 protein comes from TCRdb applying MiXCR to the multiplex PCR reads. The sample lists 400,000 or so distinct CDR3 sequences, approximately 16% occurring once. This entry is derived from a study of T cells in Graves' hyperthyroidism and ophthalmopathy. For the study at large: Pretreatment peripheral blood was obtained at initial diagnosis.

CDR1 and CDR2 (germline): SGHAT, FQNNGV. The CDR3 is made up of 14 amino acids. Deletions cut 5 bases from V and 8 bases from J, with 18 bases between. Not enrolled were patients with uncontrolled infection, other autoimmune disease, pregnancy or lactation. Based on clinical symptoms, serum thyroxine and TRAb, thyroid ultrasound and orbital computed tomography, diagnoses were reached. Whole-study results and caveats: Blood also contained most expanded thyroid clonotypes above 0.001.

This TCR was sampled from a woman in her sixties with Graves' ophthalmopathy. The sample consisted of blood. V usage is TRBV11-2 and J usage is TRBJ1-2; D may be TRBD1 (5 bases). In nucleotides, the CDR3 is TGTGCCAGCAGCCCGGGGGGGGAGTTTCGCGGCTACACCTTC. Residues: CASSPGGEFRGYTF.